This T cell receptor beta chain originates from a study of persistence of HIV-infected CD4 T cells. General study findings and limits: The rare CMV-responding cells with HIV-1 proviruses were not separately TCR-sequenced. Antigen-responding cells were enriched for degenerate expanded CDR3beta sequences. Compared with CD3/CD28-stimulated cells, CMV- and Gag-responding cells showed lower TCRbeta richness.

Germline CDR1 and CDR2: MNHEY and SVGAGI. V was trimmed by 5 bases and J by 0 bases, leaving 14 bases between them. CDR3 length: 15 amino acids. The stimulus was an HIV-1 Gag 15-mer peptide pool, about 1 ug/peptide/mL. CD4+ T cells upregulating both CD40 ligand and CD69 were sorted as responding cells. Sequencing used immunoSEQ version 4 in survey mode. Template was genomic DNA at 8 to 10 ng/uL, with up to roughly 1 ug used per sample. Libraries were prepared by immunoSEQ multiplex PCR; TCRdb keeps only in-frame clonotypes and omits some of them. In the table there are approximately 25,000 clones, around 67% of which are singletons. As for this clone: No antigen is known for it.

The sequenced sample was CD4+ T cells sorted from PBMCs after approximately 20-hour stimulation, obtained from a patient who received antiretroviral therapy. The rearrangement links TRBV6-5 to TRBJ2-7, with TRBD1 as a possible D gene (6 bases). The clonotype comes from an adult man with HIV who was CMV-seropositive. CDR3 nucleotides: TGTGCCAGCAGTCCTGACACAGGGAGCTCCTACGAGCAGTACTTC. Its translation: CASSPDTGSSYEQYF.